This note documents a single T cell receptor beta chain sequence. Its antigen remains unknown. Sequencing was performed with immunoSEQ multiplex PCR; in TCRdb, only in-frame clones are kept and a portion is missing. The repertoire consists of about 120,000 clones, with 80% to 90% occurring once and the leading ten covering 3.1%. This CDR3 is built from 14 residues. From germline, CDR1 is SGHVS and CDR2 FQNEAQ. V was shortened by 1 base and J by 6 bases, with 9 bases between the two germline ends. This sample was taken from a study of T cell responses to AZD1222 COVID-19 vaccine. Regarding the study as a whole: CD4 TCRs linked to vaccination spanned spike, dominating at 160-218 and 743-854.

Material: peripheral blood, obtained on day 0 of AZD1222 vaccination. The sequence was obtained from an adult in good health. V and J are TRBV7-8 and TRBJ1-4, with D unresolved. DNA of the CDR3: TGTGCCAGCAGCTTAGGTGGCGGAGATGAAAAACTGTTTTTT. Its protein is CASSLGGGDEKLFF.